This TCR beta chain was identified during a study of shared clonotypes between healthy human individuals. Study background: Used for every donor were three CD4 naive, three CD4 memory, two CD8 naive and one CD8 memory plate. Findings of the study overall: Naive subsets, compared against memory subsets, generally had larger estimated richness values. Since donors were few, the genetic and exposure-history diversity represented was limited.

V was pared by 6 bases and J by 6 bases, with 14 bases of the junction left unmatched. Germline CDR1 reads SGHNT; CDR2 reads YYREEE (reference sequence). There are 16 residues in the CDR3. Comments on this clone: Its matching antigen is unknown.

On sorted subsets, replicate PCRs used about 200 ng DNA, or around 30,000 T cell genomes. Data came from immunoSEQ multiplex PCR; TCRdb stores just in-frame clones and leaves some out. The data hold more than 1,200,000 clones, with 97% to 99% observed a single time. Material for sequencing was naive CD4+ T cells sorted from blood. Subset given: CD45RA+ positively selected. This receptor was obtained from a man younger than 45 in good health. The chain has TRBV5-4 and TRBJ2-1, with TRBD2 matching 8 bases. The CDR3 DNA reads TGTGCCAGCACGCCCGCGGGGCGGGAGGCCTCCAATGAGCAGTTCTTC. Amino acids: CASTPAGREASNEQFF.